The 14 T cell receptor beta chains below were found in one sample sequenced in a study of molecular identifiers for immune sequencing clone quantification. TCRdb reprocessed the PCR reads via MiXCR and lists one record per CDR3 protein. The table includes around 70,000 distinct CDR3 sequences, about a fifth detected once. The sequenced sample consisted of naive CD8+ T cells from blood, with Jurkat cell RNA spiked in. Subset given: FACS-sorted CD8+CD4-CCR7+CD45RA+ naive T cells. The receptors stem from a human donor in good health. Some libraries in this study had Jurkat cell RNA spiked in.

This clonotype was detected many times. The chain uses TRBV3-1 and TRBJ2-1; maybe TRBD2 (6 bases). The CDR3 runs 14 residues. Germline lookup yields CDR1 LGHDT and CDR2 YNNKEL (reference sequence). Trimming took off 4 bases at V and 4 bases at J, with 11 bases between the two ends. This CDR3 is CASSPEGLYNEQFF. DNA for the CDR3: TGTGCCAGCAGCCCAGAGGGACTGTACAATGAGCAGTTCTTC.

On this clonotype itself: Possible read error: a much larger clone is one base away. This chain connects TRBV13 to TRBJ2-5, with D hard to call. The CDR3 sequence is 14 residues long. The germline V gene has CDR1 PRHDT and CDR2 FYEKMQ (reference sequence). The CDR3 loop is CSSSLETEQETQYF. The CDR3 DNA sequence: TGTTCCAGCAGCTTAGAGACCGAACAAGAGACCCAGTACTTC.

Ten or more counts support this clonotype. CDR3 residues: CASSQDGGSNQPQHF. The DNA for the CDR3 is TGTGCCAGCAGCCAAGACGGGGGAAGCAATCAGCCCCAGCATTTT. This sequence joins TRBV3-1 and TRBJ1-5; a weak D match, TRBD1 (5 bases). CDR1 and CDR2 from the germline V gene are LGHDT and YNNKEL (reference sequence). V lost 0 bases to trimming and J lost 1 base, with 7 bases between them. The CDR3 runs to 15 residues.

Comments on this clonotype: This may arise from a read error, as a much more abundant clone is one base away. This chain joins TRBV4-1 and TRBJ2-3, with TRBD2 identical over 7 bases. Germline CDR1 is MGHRA and CDR2 is YSYEKL. The CDR3 extends over 16 amino acids. The CDR3 loop reads CAGRLGGTKGTDTQYF. The CDR3 DNA follows: TGCGCCGGCAGGCTCGGGGGGACGAAAGGCACAGATACGCAGTATTTT.

The sample holds many counts of this clonotype. This chain uses TRBV30 with TRBJ2-7; perhaps TRBD1 as D (5 bases). V was pared by 0 bases and J by 4 bases, with 16 bases between. The CDR3 has 15 amino acids. The germline gives CDR1 GTSNPN, CDR2 SVGIG (reference sequence). The CDR3 reads CAWSVPQGISYEQYF. Here the CDR3 DNA reads TGTGCCTGGAGTGTACCCCAGGGTATATCTTACGAGCAGTACTTC.

This clonotype was detected many times. The chain carries TRBV28 and TRBJ1-2, with no clear D. Trimming removed 5 bases at V and 4 bases at J, with 11 bases between. Per germline, CDR1 MDHEN and CDR2 SYDVKM. The CDR3 consists of 13 residues. Written as DNA, the CDR3 is TGTGCCAGCAGTCTTACGGAGCCCTATGGCTACACCTTC. This gives the protein CASSLTEPYGYTF.

This clonotype was observed at least ten times. The chain has TRBV15 and TRBJ2-3; the D gene could be TRBD1 or TRBD2 (5 bases each). CDR1 is LNHNV, CDR2 YYDKDF, per germline (reference sequence). The CDR3 is 21 amino acids. V lost 0 bases, J lost 3 bases, and 28 bases lay in between. Written as DNA, the CDR3 is TGTGCCACCAGCAGAGAACCGGGACGGCCCGGGGACCCACAGACTACAGATACGCAGTATTTT. It encodes CATSREPGRPGDPQTTDTQYF.

Of note for this clonotype: One end of the junction does not line up with germline, which may come from a read error. J is TRBJ2-6 and V is TRBV6-5; tentative D call: TRBD2 (6 bases). The CDR3 has 18 residues. Germline V lookup: CDR1 MNHEY, CDR2 SVGAGI. Here the CDR3 DNA reads TGTGCCAGCAGTTACAGGACTAACCTGTACTCTGGGGCCAACGCCCTGACTTTC. This encodes CASSYRTNLYSGANALTF.

In its sample, this clonotype was seen a few times. The J gene is TRBJ2-7, the V gene TRBV2; 7 nucleotides align to TRBD2. Germline V gives CDR1 SNHLY, CDR2 FYNNEI. CDR3 size: 14 residues. V was pared by 6 bases and J by 5 bases, with 10 bases of the junction left unmatched. The CDR3 region has the DNA TGTGCCAGCAGGACTAGCTGGGCGGGGGACGAGCAGTACTTC. It yields the protein CASRTSWAGDEQYF. The complete variable domain, with remaining parts taken from reference TRBV2 and TRBJ2-7, reads EPEVTQTPSHQVTQMGQEVILRCVPISNHLYFYWYRQILGQKVEFLVSFYNNEISEKSEIFDDQFSVERPDGSNFTLKIRSTKLEDSAMYFCASRTSWAGDEQYFGPGTRLTVT.

This clonotype has at least ten counts. This chain connects TRBV19 to TRBJ1-5; no reliable D call. V lost 1 base and J 2 bases, leaving 9 bases between the germline ends. The CDR3 length is 15 residues. The germline gives CDR1 LNHDA, CDR2 SQIVND (reference sequence). In nucleotides, the CDR3 is TGTGCCAGTAGTATAGGAAGCGTGGGCAATCAGCCCCAGCATTTT. Protein: CASSIGSVGNQPQHF.

Points on this clonotype: A junction boundary mismatches the germline segment, possibly from a read error. This chain uses TRBV29-1 with TRBJ2-7; 9 bases line up with TRBD1. This CDR3 spans 20 amino acids. CDR1 SQVTM and CDR2 ANQGSEA come from the germline V gene. CDR3 bases: TGCAACGTTGAAGGGACAGGGTCTGGTCGATCCTCGAGGGGATCCTACGAGCTGTACTTC. This encodes CNVEGTGSGRSSRGSYELYF.

In this sample, this clonotype turned up many times. This chain links TRBV2 with TRBJ1-5; possible D gene TRBD1, 5 bases. Germline CDR1 SNHLY, CDR2 FYNNEI. V lost 7 bases and J lost 0, with 22 bases in between. This CDR3 region has 18 residues. CDR3 region: CASTPAPRQTDSNQPQHF. Here the CDR3 DNA reads TGTGCCAGCACCCCCGCCCCCCGACAGACCGATAGCAATCAGCCCCAGCATTTT.

This chain joins TRBV24-1 and TRBJ2-3; D might be TRBD1 or TRBD2, each matching 5 bases. The germline gives CDR1 KGHDR, CDR2 SFDVKD. The CDR3 loop spans 14 amino acids. Trimming took 0 bases from V and 4 from J, leaving 7 bases between them. Here the CDR3 reads CATSDLLGADTQYF. The CDR3 DNA sequence: TGTGCCACCAGTGATTTGTTGGGGGCAGATACGCAGTATTTT.

This clonotype was detected ten times or more. This chain links TRBV29-1 with TRBJ2-7; 11 nucleotides line up with TRBD2. Germline V lookup: CDR1 SQVTM, CDR2 ANQGSEA. CDR3 size: 17 residues. Trimming at V came to 0 bases and at J to 4 bases, leaving 11 bases not matched to a gene. CDR3 coding DNA: TGCAGCGTTGAAGATGGGGAGACTAGCGGGATGTGGTACGAGCAGTACTTC. Amino acids: CSVEDGETSGMWYEQYF.